This T cell receptor (beta chain) was profiled in a study of CD8 T cells in ankylosing spondylitis. The CDR3 has 15 residues. V was pared by 6 bases and J by 5 bases, with 19 bases between. This clonotype was seen at least ten times. Its matching antigen is unknown. Broader study findings: The study looked at matched synovial fluid samples from ankylosing spondylitis patients. Disease-linked clones were reported to be significantly enriched there. Disease-linked clones bore a CD8+ phenotype and were relatively rare in peripheral blood. Several of the motif variants were reported before in synovial fluid and blood from reactive arthritis.

TCRdb analysed the 5' RACE reads with MiXCR anew, one entry per CDR3 protein. The data contain 190,000 or so distinct CDR3 sequences, more than 10% of them seen just once; the ten biggest clones take up approximately 17%. This sequence was found in a male donor with ankylosing spondylitis or in good health (not recorded which). Sequencing used blood, either unsorted or a sorted T cell fraction (not recorded which). J is TRBJ1-2 and V is TRBV12-3 or TRBV12-4, with D maybe TRBD1 (6 bases). This chain's CDR3 is CASSTTGSEDYGYTF. The CDR3, as DNA: TGTGCCAGCAGCACGACAGGTTCAGAAGATTATGGCTACACCTTC.